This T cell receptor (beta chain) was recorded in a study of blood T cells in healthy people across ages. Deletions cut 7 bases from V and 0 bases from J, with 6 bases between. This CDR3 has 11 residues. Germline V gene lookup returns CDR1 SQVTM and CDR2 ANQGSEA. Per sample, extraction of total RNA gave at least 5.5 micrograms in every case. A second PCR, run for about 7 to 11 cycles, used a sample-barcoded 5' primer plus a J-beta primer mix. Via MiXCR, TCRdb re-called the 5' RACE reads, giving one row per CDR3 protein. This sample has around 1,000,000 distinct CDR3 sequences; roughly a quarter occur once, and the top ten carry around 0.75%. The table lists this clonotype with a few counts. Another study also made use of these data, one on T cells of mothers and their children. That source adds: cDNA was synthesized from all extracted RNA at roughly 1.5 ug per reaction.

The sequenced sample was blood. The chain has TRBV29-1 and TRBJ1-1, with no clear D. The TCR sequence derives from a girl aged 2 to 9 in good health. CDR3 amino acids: CSGDMNTEAFF. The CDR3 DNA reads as TGCAGCGGGGATATGAACACTGAAGCTTTCTTT.